This TCR beta chain was recovered during a study of shared clonotypes between healthy human individuals. Study-wide findings and caveats: Several donors held about 5% of naive CD4 clonotypes in common.

Comments on this clone: Antigen unknown.

The germline CDR1 and CDR2 sequences are SGDLS and YYNGEE. This CDR3 spans 16 amino acids. V shed 2 bases and J shed 5 bases, with 16 bases lying between them. In the study's own analysis: As immunoSEQ supplied junction-only sequences (without quality scores), filtering differed. Generated by immunoSEQ multiplex PCR, the TCRdb table keeps only in-frame clones and is missing some. The V and J calls and clone size are taken from that table; D and trimming were inferred from the DNA. The sample has about 2.5 million clones; about 90% are singletons. Sequenced: naive CD4+ T cells from PBMCs. Subset meaning: CD45RA+ positively selected. The V call is TRBV9, the J call TRBJ2-2; D gene unclear. This sequence originates from a man between 18 and 35 years old in good health. Some clones in this sample may be carry-over from other donors' samples. The CDR3 nucleotides read TGTGCCAGCAGCGTCACACCTCAGATCGGAACCGGGGAGCTGTTTTTT. It specifies CASSVTPQIGTGELFF.